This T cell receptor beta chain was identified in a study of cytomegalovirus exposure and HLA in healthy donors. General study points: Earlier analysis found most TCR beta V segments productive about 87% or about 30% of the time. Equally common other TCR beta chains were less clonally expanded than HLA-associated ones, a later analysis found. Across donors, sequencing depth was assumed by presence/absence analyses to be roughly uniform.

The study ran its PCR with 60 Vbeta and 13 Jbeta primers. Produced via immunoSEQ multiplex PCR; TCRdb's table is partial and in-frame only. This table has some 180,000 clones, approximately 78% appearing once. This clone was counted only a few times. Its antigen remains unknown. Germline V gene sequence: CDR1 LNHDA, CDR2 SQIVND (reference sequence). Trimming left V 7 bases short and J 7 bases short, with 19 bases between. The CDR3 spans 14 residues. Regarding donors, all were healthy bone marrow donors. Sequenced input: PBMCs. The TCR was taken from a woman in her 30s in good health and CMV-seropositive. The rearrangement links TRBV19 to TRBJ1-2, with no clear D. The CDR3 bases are TGTGCCAGTAACCCCCCCCCGAAGCTGAGTGGCTACACCTTC. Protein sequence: CASNPPPKLSGYTF.